This T cell receptor (beta chain) was obtained from a study of shared clonotypes between healthy human individuals. Naive CD8 cells comprised CD45RO-negative, CCR7-positively selected cells, excluding terminally differentiated effector memory CD45RA+ cells. The CDR3 sequence is 16 residues long. The ends were cut back, 5 bases at V and 0 bases at J, with 16 bases in the middle. Germline V gene data show CDR1 as PRHDT and CDR2 as FYEKMQ (reference sequence). Original processing notes: ImmunoSEQ only sent back junction sequences with no quality scores, so filtering was done differently. The method was immunoSEQ multiplex PCR; TCRdb's version includes in-frame clones alone and lacks a portion of them. From that table come the V and J calls and clone size; the DNA was used to work out D and trimming. The data hold roughly 2.1 million clones, with around 93% observed a single time.

V usage is TRBV13 and J usage is TRBJ1-1; D not resolved. Sequenced sample: naive CD8+ T cells from PBMCs. The source of this sequence is a man aged 18 to 35 in good health. Some clones in this sample may be carry-over from other donors' samples. CDR3 residues: CASSLLGSGMNTEAFF. The DNA of the CDR3 is TGTGCCAGCAGCCTCCTGGGGAGTGGGATGAACACTGAAGCTTTCTTT.